These 10 T cell receptor beta chains came from one sample sequenced in a study of CD8 T cells in Susac syndrome. When the RNA was reverse transcribed, random hexamers were used with an input of about 0.45 to 1 ug. Each CDR3 protein is one row after TCRdb ran MiXCR on the immunoSEQ multiplex PCR reads. The sample carries fewer than 90,000 distinct CDR3 sequences, 90% to 95% recorded once. Sequenced sample: CD8+ T cells from PBMCs. These receptors originate from a human donor with Susac syndrome.

The CDR3 sequence is CASSQDRTSGSSYEQYF. In nucleotides, the CDR3 is TGCGCCAGCAGCCAAGATCGGACTAGCGGAAGCTCCTACGAGCAGTACTTC. V is TRBV4-3 and J is TRBJ2-7; 10 bases match TRBD2. V shed 0 bases and J 0 bases; nucleotides not matched to a gene: 5. This CDR3 is 17 amino acids long. The V gene's germline CDR1 is LGHNA and CDR2 YSLEER.

The CDR3 is CASSSPETYEQYF. The CDR3 DNA is TGTGCCAGCAGCTCGCCGGAAACCTACGAGCAGTACTTC. The chain links TRBV7-2 to TRBJ2-7; D call uncertain. This CDR3 spans 13 amino acids. CDR1 is SGHTA and CDR2 is FQGNSA in the germline V gene. V dropped 4 bases and J dropped 2 bases, with 9 bases sitting between them.

This chain uses TRBV9 with TRBJ1-5; D unresolved. The V end was cut by 0 bases, the J end by 5 bases, with 9 bases between. There are 14 residues in the CDR3. Germline values: CDR1 SGDLS, CDR2 YYNGEE. CDR3 sequence reads: CASSVGRDYQPQHF. The DNA of the CDR3 is TGTGCCAGCAGCGTAGGAAGGGATTATCAGCCCCAGCATTTT. Together with reference TRBV9 and TRBJ1-5, the CDR3 gives the full variable domain: DSGVTQTPKHLITATGQRVTLRCSPRSGDLSVYWYQQSLDQGLQFLIQYYNGEERAKGNILERFSAQQFPDLHSELNLSSLELGDSALYFCASSVGRDYQPQHFGDGTRLSIL.

This chain uses TRBV28 with TRBJ2-7, with no clear D. With 5 bases removed from V and 3 bases from J, the gap between germline ends came to 8 bases. CDR1 is MDHEN, CDR2 SYDVKM, per germline. This CDR3 contains 12 residues. CDR3 protein: CASSLFRYEQYF. Here the CDR3 DNA reads TGTGCCAGCAGTCTGTTTCGCTACGAGCAGTACTTC.

The rearrangement uses TRBV7-9 and TRBJ2-3; TRBD1 aligns across 7 bases. Trimming at V came to 4 bases and at J to 0 bases, leaving 7 bases not matched to a gene. Germline CDR1 is SEHNR and CDR2 is FQNEAQ (reference sequence). The CDR3 sequence is 16 residues long. This CDR3 reads CASSSRQGPSTDTQYF. In nucleotides, the CDR3 is TGTGCCAGCAGCTCACGACAGGGACCTAGCACAGATACGCAGTATTTT.

The gene calls are TRBV2 and TRBJ2-7, with D hard to call. CDR1 is SNHLY, CDR2 FYNNEI, per germline. V lost 1 base and J 2 bases, leaving 9 bases between the germline ends. This CDR3 region has 14 residues. Written as DNA, the CDR3 is TGTGCCAGCAGTGAAGGGGAATGGGCCTACGAGCAGTACTTC. It yields the protein CASSEGEWAYEQYF.

This chain connects TRBV25-1 to TRBJ2-3; D perhaps matches TRBD2 (5 bases). The CDR3 spans 13 residues. Trimming stripped 0 bases from V and 10 bases from J, with 11 bases between. CDR1 and CDR2 from the germline V gene are MGHDK and SYGVNS. CDR3 residues: CASSEYPPEAQYF. The CDR3, as DNA: TGTGCCAGCAGTGAATATCCCCCGGAGGCGCAGTATTTT. The full variable domain, with the rest looked up from reference TRBV25-1 and TRBJ2-3, is EADIYQTPRYLVIGTGKKITLECSQTMGHDKMYWYQQDPGMELHLIHYSYGVNSTEKGDLSSESTVSRIRTEHFPLTLESARPSHTSQYLCASSEYPPEAQYFGPGTRLTVL.

The chain combines TRBV12-3 or TRBV12-4 with TRBJ1-1, with D perhaps matching TRBD1 (6 bases). Trimming left V 4 bases short and J 11 bases short, with 14 bases between. This CDR3 is 12 amino acids long. CDR3 amino acids: CASSSGGSSAFF. In DNA, the CDR3 is TGTGCCAGCAGTTCCGGGGGCTCGTCGGCTTTCTTT.

CDR3 DNA sequence: TGTGCCAGCAGCTCACCGGGACAGGGTTCCTCTAACTATGGCTACACCTTC. Its protein is CASSSPGQGSSNYGYTF. The chain is built from TRBV7-9 and TRBJ1-2, with TRBD1 matching 9 bases. The CDR3 length is 17 residues. V shed 4 bases and J 0 bases; nucleotides not matched to a gene: 9. CDR1 and CDR2 from the germline V gene are SEHNR and FQNEAQ (reference sequence).

The rearrangement uses TRBV7-8 and TRBJ1-6; maybe TRBD1 (5 bases). The CDR3 spans 19 residues. The V end was cut by 5 bases, the J end by 6 bases, with 26 bases between. From germline, CDR1 is SGHVS and CDR2 FQNEAQ. The CDR3 nucleotides are TGTGCCAGCAGCCCCCGCTCTAGTCCCCAGGGAATCTCTAATTCACCCCTCCACTTT. Protein: CASSPRSSPQGISNSPLHF. The full variable domain, in which reference TRBV7-8 and TRBJ1-6 provide the parts outside the CDR3, is GAGVSQSPRYKVAKRGQDVALRCDPISGHVSLFWYQQALGQGPEFLTYFQNEAQLDKSGLPSDRFFAERPEGSVSTLKIQRTQQEDSAVYLCASSPRSSPQGISNSPLHFGNGTRLTVT.